What follows is one T cell receptor beta chain and its context. What it binds is not known. At one end, the junction sequence differs from germline, possibly due to a read error. TCRdb fed the multiplex PCR reads into MiXCR, producing one record per CDR3 protein. The sample shows 30,000 to 40,000 distinct CDR3 sequences, roughly 36% of them seen only once. Germline V CDR1 and CDR2: SGHRS, YFSETQ. This CDR3 region has 14 residues. The sample belongs to a study of breast tumors, draining lymph nodes, adjacent tissues. Study-wide results and limits: Tumor TCR diversity was below lymph nodes but above nontumor tissue. That most tumor T cells come from lymph nodes remained unproven. Compared with basal-like, luminal-like tumors shared significantly more repertoire with nontumor tissue.

The rearrangement links TRBV5-1 to TRBJ2-2, with D possibly matching TRBD2 (5 bases). This TCR was recovered from a female donor with breast cancer. Some clones in this sample may be carry-over from other donors' samples. Sequenced sample: breast tumor tissue. DNA for the CDR3: TGCGCCAGCCTGCCCGCATCGAACACCGGGGAGCTGCTTTTT. Its translation: CASLPASNTGELLF.